These 14 T cell receptor beta chains share one sample of origin, sequenced in a study of cytotoxic CD8 clonotypes in ibrutinib-treated CLL. TCRdb's copy holds only in-frame clones and misses some; the assay was immunoSEQ multiplex PCR. Of some 10,000 clones listed, 79% were seen once; the top ten hold about 16%. Here the sequenced sample was PBMCs, taken at disease progression, from a patient treated with ibrutinib. These receptors were obtained from a human donor with chronic lymphocytic leukemia.

The chain combines TRBV16 with TRBJ2-5; D uncertain. The CDR3 consists of 16 residues. Per germline, CDR1 KGHSY and CDR2 FQNENV. V shed 1 base and J shed 5 bases, with 17 bases lying between them. CDR3 nucleotide sequence: TGTGCCAGCAGCCAATTATCAACTGGCACGGTGGAGACCCAGTACTTC. Translation gives CASSQLSTGTVETQYF.

The chain employs TRBV5-4 and TRBJ1-4; D uncertain. From germline, CDR1 is SGHNT and CDR2 YYREEE (reference sequence). V shed 1 base and J shed 8 bases, with 12 bases lying between them. The length of the CDR3 is 14 residues. The CDR3 DNA is TGTGCCAGCAGCTTGTTCTCTCGAGGCGAAAAACTGTTTTTT. This gives the protein CASSLFSRGEKLFF.

The genes are TRBV4-1 and TRBJ2-1, with 7 positions matching TRBD1. This CDR3 contains 14 residues. V trimming: 3 bases; J trimming: 5 bases; junction bases outside the gene matches: 4. Germline V gives CDR1 MGHRA, CDR2 YSYEKL. DNA of the CDR3: TGCGCCAGCAGCCATCCCGACAGGGACAATGAGCAGTTCTTC. It encodes CASSHPDRDNEQFF.

This clone showed up just a few times. The junction departs from germline at one end; a sequencing error may be responsible. The chain joins TRBV2 to TRBJ2-4; TRBD2 matches at 7 bases. Germline CDR1 reads SNHLY; CDR2 reads FYNNEI. There are 14 residues in the CDR3. This chain's CDR3 is CASREGLEYHIQYF. CDR3 DNA sequence: TGTGCCAGCAGAGAAGGACTAGAATACCACATTCAGTACTTC.

V gene TRBV6-1 combines with J gene TRBJ2-3, with TRBD2 identical over 11 bases. Trimming at V came to 7 bases and at J to 5 bases, leaving 8 bases not matched to a gene. Germline CDR1 and CDR2: MNHNS and SASEGT. There are 15 residues in the CDR3. This CDR3 is CASNSGGAGGDTQYF. CDR3 in DNA: TGTGCCAGCAATAGCGGGGGGGCGGGAGGAGATACGCAGTATTTT.

The CDR3 region is CASSSTRANVLTF. In DNA, the CDR3 is TGTGCCAGCAGCTCCACGCGGGCCAACGTCCTGACTTTC. The V and J genes are TRBV7-6 and TRBJ2-6, with D unresolved. The CDR3 loop spans 13 amino acids. V was cut by 4 bases and J by 5 bases, with 6 bases left in between. CDR1 is SGHVS and CDR2 is FNYEAQ in the germline V gene.

The V call is TRBV6-1, the J call TRBJ1-5; TRBD1 might be the D (5 bases). CDR3 length: 14 amino acids. From germline, CDR1 is MNHNS and CDR2 SASEGT. V was cut by 1 base and J by 5 bases, with 9 bases left in between. CDR3 nucleotide sequence: TGTGCCAGCAGTGAAGGGGGGAATGATCAGCCCCAGCATTTT. Translation: CASSEGGNDQPQHF.

This chain links TRBV2 with TRBJ1-2, with no clear D. V lost 5 bases and J lost 1, with 5 bases in between. This CDR3 has 12 residues. Germline CDR1 and CDR2: SNHLY and FYNNEI. The CDR3 reads CASSTHNYGYTF. The CDR3 nucleotides are TGTGCCAGCAGTACTCATAACTATGGCTACACCTTC.

This chain joins TRBV7-3 and TRBJ2-3; the match to TRBD2 covers 10 bases. The CDR3 sequence is 19 residues long. Unmatched junction bases numbered 17, after V lost 6 bases and J lost 2 bases. The germline gives CDR1 SGHTA, CDR2 FQGTGA. The CDR3 nucleotides read TGTGCCAGCAGACCACGGACTAGCGGAACTACGACCTACACAGATACGCAGTATTTT. Translating gives CASRPRTSGTTTYTDTQYF.

This chain joins TRBV5-1 and TRBJ2-7; maybe TRBD2 (6 bases). The CDR3 loop spans 14 amino acids. The ends were cut back, 4 bases at V and 0 bases at J, with 11 bases in the middle. Germline V gene sequence: CDR1 SGHRS, CDR2 YFSETQ. For the CDR3, the DNA is TGCGCCAGCAGCCCGGAGGGCAGCTCCTACGAGCAGTACTTC. This translates into CASSPEGSSYEQYF.

The V gene is TRBV5-1, the J gene TRBJ2-7, with 9 bases identical to TRBD1. Germline V lookup: CDR1 SGHRS, CDR2 YFSETQ. J was trimmed by 6 bases and V by 0 bases; bases with no gene match: 4. CDR3 size: 14 residues. CDR3 nucleotide sequence: TGCGCCAGCAGCTTGGCGGGACAGGGAGGCGAGCAGTACTTC. Translating it yields CASSLAGQGGEQYF.

V gene TRBV2 combines with J gene TRBJ2-2, with TRBD2 identical over 8 bases. The V gene end was trimmed by 4 bases and the J gene end by 7 bases; junction bases not matched to a gene: 20. CDR3 length equals 19 residues. The V gene's germline CDR1 is SNHLY and CDR2 FYNNEI. The CDR3 sequence is CASSAPWVSVSGTGGELFF. In nucleotides, the CDR3 is TGTGCCAGCAGTGCCCCTTGGGTCAGTGTTAGCGGGACCGGCGGGGAGCTGTTTTTT.

The chain carries TRBV13 and TRBJ1-3; D gene unclear. Germline V gene lookup returns CDR1 PRHDT and CDR2 FYEKMQ (reference sequence). With 0 bases removed from V and 11 bases from J, the gap between germline ends came to 11 bases. The CDR3 contains 13 residues. The CDR3 loop reads CASSLGQLKAIYF. CDR3 nucleotide sequence: TGTGCCAGCAGCTTAGGACAGCTCAAAGCCATATATTTT.

The chain couples TRBV10-3 to TRBJ2-7; D may correspond to TRBD1 or TRBD2 (5 bases each). The length of the CDR3 is 13 residues. Germline values: CDR1 ENHRY, CDR2 SYGVKD. The V end was cut by 10 bases, the J end by 1 base, with 14 bases between. CDR3 bases: TGTGCCACAGGGATTGGGGGTTCCTACGAGCAGTACTTC. This translates into CATGIGGSYEQYF.